The present entry profiles one TCR beta chain with its context. Here immunoSEQ multiplex PCR was the method, and the copy in TCRdb shows in-frame clones only, minus some. The sample holds roughly 55,000 clones; approximately 83% are singletons and the top ten take 10% to 15%. The CDR3 runs to 14 residues. CDR1 is LNHDA, CDR2 SQIVND, per germline (reference sequence). V was cut by 7 bases and J by 2 bases, with 15 bases left in between. This specimen belongs to a study of OX40 agonist ivuxolimab in advanced cancers. Study in general: Each dose-escalation patient presented with hepatocellular carcinoma, melanoma, renal cell or head and neck cancer. Cohort: approximately 83% men, mean age 60, aged about 23 to 80.

The TCR sequence derives from an adult with an advanced solid tumor such as melanoma, head and neck, liver or kidney cancer. This specimen was CD4+ or CD8+ T cells sorted from blood, taken in a trial of the OX40 agonist ivuxolimab. V usage is TRBV19 and J usage is TRBJ2-7; D is possibly TRBD1 (6 bases). The CDR3, as DNA: TGTGCCAGTATGGAAGGCGAGGGGGCCTACGAGCAGTACTTC. This translates into CASMEGEGAYEQYF.